The 32 T cell receptor beta chains presented below share a single source sample, sequenced in a study of T cell clonality in common variable immunodeficiency. The protocol was immunoSEQ multiplex PCR, while the TCRdb copy is restricted to in-frame clones and leaves out a portion. This sample carries roughly 43,000 clones and no singletons, and about 0.66% goes to the top ten. Material for sequencing was peripheral blood mononuclear cells. These receptors were taken from a person between 18 and 75 years old in good health.

This clone was picked up many times. With the read ending 3 residues before the CDR3 end, the germline J gene is used to fill in that end. V and J are TRBV5-1 and TRBJ1-2; D might be TRBD1 (5 bases). From germline, CDR1 is SGHRS and CDR2 YFSETQ. The CDR3 length is 17 residues. The CDR3 loop is CASSSLGQVPQHWGYTF. The CDR3 DNA, read in part, is TGCGCCAGCAGCTCCCTGGGGCAGGTCCCCCAACATTGGGGC.

This clone was seen repeatedly, ten times or more. The read terminates 3 residues ahead of where the CDR3 ends, so the germline J gene completes it. V is TRBV6-2 or TRBV6-3 and J is TRBJ2-3; D is ambiguous. Germline V gene lookup returns CDR1 MNHEY and CDR2 SVGEGT. V was shortened by 2 bases and J by 0 bases, with 9 bases between the two germline ends. This CDR3 is 15 amino acids long. CDR3 DNA, as far as it was read: TGTGCCAGCAGTTACGGCGGTTCAAGCACAGATACG. This sequence encodes CASSYGGSSTDT. The full CDR3 protein reads CASSYGGSSTDTQYF.

This clone has a count of ten or more. The CDR3 end is not reached by the read, which stops 3 residues before it; the germline J gene fills it in. The V and J genes are TRBV11-2 and TRBJ2-1; a possible D gene is TRBD1 (6 bases). Germline lookup yields CDR1 SGHAT and CDR2 FQNNGV. V was shortened by 1 base and J by 6 bases, with 13 bases between the two germline ends. CDR3 length: 15 residues. CDR3 DNA, as far as it was read: TGTGCCAGCAGCTTAGGGAACAGGGTTCCCAATGAG. Residues: CASSLGNRVPNE. The entire CDR3 reads CASSLGNRVPNEQFF.

This clone was detected ten times or more. The read is 3 residues too short to cover the CDR3 end, so that end is filled in from the germline J gene. The rearrangement joins TRBV7-9 to TRBJ1-6; D might be TRBD1 (5 bases). This CDR3 region has 14 residues. V was pared by 5 bases and J by 6 bases, with 11 bases between. In germline, CDR1 is SEHNR, CDR2 FQNEAQ (reference sequence). CDR3 region: CASSPGGSNSPLHF. Incomplete CDR3 DNA: TGTGCCAGCAGCCCTGGGGGGAGTAATTCACCC.

This clone appeared many times. The missing CDR3 end, 3 residues past where the read stops, is filled in from the germline J gene. V is TRBV5-6 and J is TRBJ1-6; D call uncertain. This CDR3 is 13 amino acids long. Germline V lookup: CDR1 SGHDT, CDR2 YYEEEE. Trimming pared 4 bases from V and 10 bases from J, leaving 12 bases between. The sequenced part of the CDR3 DNA is TGTGCCAGCAGCCCCGCGGGTTACTCACCC. This codes for CASSPAGYSP. The full CDR3 is CASSPAGYSPLHF.

This clone was counted at least ten times. The read comes to an end 3 residues before the CDR3 does, leaving the germline J gene to fill in the end. The V gene is TRBV12-3 or TRBV12-4, the J gene TRBJ1-1, with a possible D match to TRBD1 (5 bases). There are 12 residues in the CDR3. V shed 5 bases and J shed 7 bases, with 11 bases lying between them. The CDR3 protein is CASSAQGSEAFF. CDR3 bases read: TGTGCCAGCAGTGCCCAGGGAAGTGAA.

This clone was seen at least ten times. Read sequence stops 3 residues before the CDR3 end, and the germline J gene provides the missing end. The chain uses TRBV9 and TRBJ2-1, with TRBD2 matching 8 bases. The J segment lost 3 bases and the V segment lost 0 bases, leaving 2 bases of the junction unmatched. The CDR3 runs 15 residues. Per germline, CDR1 SGDLS and CDR2 YYNGEE. CDR3 amino acids: CASSVAGTSYNEQFF. Partial CDR3 DNA: TGTGCCAGCAGCGTAGCAGGGACTAGCTACAATGAG.

This clone was observed many times. The CDR3 end lies 3 residues beyond the end of the read and is filled in from the germline J gene. J is TRBJ2-7 and V is TRBV5-6; 7 bases match TRBD2. The germline V gene has CDR1 SGHDT and CDR2 YYEEEE. With 4 bases clipped from V and 3 bases from J, the junction kept 10 bases outside the gene matches. The CDR3 is made up of 15 amino acids. The CDR3 region is CASSPQRGPRYEQYF. Incomplete CDR3 DNA: TGTGCCAGCAGCCCCCAGCGGGGCCCTCGCTACGAG.

There are many counts of this clone. From the germline J gene comes the end of the CDR3, since the read stops 3 residues before it. The rearrangement uses TRBV7-9 and TRBJ1-2; tentative D call: TRBD1 (5 bases). Germline-derived CDR1 and CDR2 are SEHNR and FQNEAQ (reference sequence). The CDR3 loop spans 13 amino acids. Incomplete CDR3 DNA: TGTGCCAGCAGCTTAGTTGAGGGGAGAGGC. This encodes CASSLVEGRG. In full, the CDR3 is CASSLVEGRGYTF. Using reference TRBV7-9 and TRBJ1-2 for the parts outside the CDR3, the full variable domain is DTGVSQNPRHKITKRGQNVTFRCDPISEHNRLYWYRQTLGQGPEFLTYFQNEAQLEKSRLLSDRFSAERPKGSFSTLEIQRTEQGDSAMYLCASSLVEGRGYTFGSGTRLTVV.

In its sample, this clone was seen many times. The CDR3 is cut off 3 residues early in the read; its end comes from the germline J gene. The V gene is TRBV20-1, the J gene TRBJ2-7, with a weak D call TRBD1 (5 bases). The CDR3 spans 14 residues. V lost 7 bases to trimming and J lost 4 bases, with 20 bases between them. The germline CDR1 and CDR2 sequences are DFQATT and SNEGSKA (reference sequence). The chain's CDR3 is CSVQGEAGLYEQYF. The CDR3 bases that were read are TGCAGTGTCCAGGGCGAGGCAGGTCTTTACGAG.

This clone came up many times. The CDR3 goes on 3 residues after the read ends, and that part is filled in from the germline J gene. This chain connects TRBV18 to TRBJ2-1; 9 nucleotides match TRBD1. After removal of 3 bases from V and 9 bases from J, the junction contained 9 bases not matched to a gene. The CDR3 is 15 residues long. The germline V gene has CDR1 KGHSH and CDR2 LQKENI. Partial CDR3 DNA: TGTGCCAGCTCACCCGGGACAGGGAGGTTGAGTGAG. Protein product: CASSPGTGRLSE. The full-length CDR3 reads as CASSPGTGRLSEQFF. Complete variable domain (other parts from reference TRBV18 and TRBJ2-1): NAGVMQNPRHLVRRRGQEARLRCSPMKGHSHVYWYRQLPEEGLKFMVYLQKENIIDESGMPKERFSAEFPKEGPSILRIQQVVRGDSAAYFCASSPGTGRLSEQFFGPGTRLTVL.

This clone appeared a few times. This could be a read error, since a much larger clone is one nucleotide away. CDR3 DNA (partial): TGCGCCAGCAGCTTGGAAGTAAAAACTAGCTCCTACAATGAG. This codes for CASSLEVKTSSYNE. The whole CDR3 protein reads CASSLEVKTSSYNEQFF. The chain employs TRBV5-1 and TRBJ2-1; TRBD2 might be the D (5 bases). The missing CDR3 end, 3 residues past where the read stops, is filled in from the germline J gene. The CDR3 is made up of 17 amino acids. V was trimmed by 0 bases and J by 0 bases, leaving 13 bases between them. The germline V gene has CDR1 SGHRS and CDR2 YFSETQ.

In its sample, this clone was seen many times. Sequencing ends 3 residues short of the CDR3 end; the germline J gene provides the rest. The chain couples TRBV5-1 to TRBJ1-3; 7 bases fit TRBD1. With 4 bases clipped from V and 7 bases from J, the junction kept 5 bases outside the gene matches. The germline V gene has CDR1 SGHRS and CDR2 YFSETQ. The CDR3 runs to 13 residues. The sequenced part of the CDR3 DNA is TGCGCCAGCAGCGATACCAGGGGGAACACC. It is translated as CASSDTRGNT. The complete CDR3 reads CASSDTRGNTIYF.

In its sample, this clone was seen many times. The CDR3 end falls 3 residues outside the read, so it is completed with the germline J gene. The V gene is TRBV19, the J gene TRBJ1-1; no clear D gene. CDR1 LNHDA and CDR2 SQIVND come from the germline V gene (reference sequence). V was shortened by 6 bases and J by 0 bases, with 5 bases between the two germline ends. The CDR3 has 12 residues. CDR3 sequence reads: CASRRVNTEAFF. The sequenced part of the CDR3 DNA is TGTGCCAGTAGAAGGGTGAACACTGAA. Supplemented by reference TRBV19 and TRBJ1-1, the full variable domain reads DGGITQSPKYLFRKEGQNVTLSCEQNLNHDAMYWYRQDPGQGLRLIYYSQIVNDFQKGDIAEGYSVSREKKESFPLTVTSAQKNPTAFYLCASRRVNTEAFFGQGTRLTVV.

This clone has ten or more counts. Incomplete CDR3 DNA: TGTGCCTGGGAGGGACAGGGGATCAGTGGC. It translates to CAWEGQGISG. The complete CDR3 sequence is CAWEGQGISGYTF. This chain uses TRBV30 with TRBJ1-2, with 10 nucleotides matching TRBD1. The read ends 3 residues early relative to the CDR3; the germline J gene fills the gap. V gave up 5 bases and J gave up 7 bases; unmatched junction bases: 7. Germline V gives CDR1 GTSNPN, CDR2 SVGIG (reference sequence). There are 13 residues in the CDR3.

This clone appeared many times. The CDR3 extends 3 residues past the end of the read, so its final part is completed from the germline J gene. J is TRBJ2-3 and V is TRBV12-3 or TRBV12-4; 12 bases align to TRBD2. This CDR3 is 13 amino acids long. The chain's CDR3 is CASETSGSFAQYF. The CDR3 DNA, read in part, is TGTGCCAGCGAGACTAGCGGGAGTTTCGCG.

This clone was seen many times. The CDR3 end is not reached by the read, which stops 3 residues before it; the germline J gene fills it in. The gene calls are TRBV15 and TRBJ1-1, with TRBD1 matching over 11 bases. With 0 bases clipped from V and 4 bases from J, the junction kept 7 bases outside the gene matches. The germline V gene has CDR1 LNHNV and CDR2 YYDKDF (reference sequence). The CDR3 covers 17 residues. The CDR3 bases that were read are TGTGCCACCAGCAGAGACCCGCCCGGGACAGGGGGCACTGAA. This codes for CATSRDPPGTGGTE. The entire CDR3 protein is CATSRDPPGTGGTEAFF.

This clone was detected ten times or more. The CDR3 goes on 3 residues after the read ends, and that part is filled in from the germline J gene. The chain recombines TRBV20-1 with TRBJ2-3, with TRBD2 matching 10 bases. The length of the CDR3 is 15 residues. V lost 3 bases and J lost 5; bases outside the gene matches: 8. The V gene's germline CDR1 is DFQATT and CDR2 SNEGSKA (reference sequence). The CDR3 bases that were read are TGCAGTGCTAGGGGCGGAGCGGGAGGGATAGATACG. The encoded protein is CSARGGAGGIDT. The whole CDR3 protein is CSARGGAGGIDTQYF.

This clone showed up many times. The CDR3 is cut off 3 residues early in the read; its end comes from the germline J gene. This chain links TRBV30 with TRBJ1-1; no clear D gene. The CDR3 contains 11 residues. The ends were cut back, 4 bases at V and 0 bases at J, with 3 bases in the middle. Per germline, CDR1 GTSNPN and CDR2 SVGIG (reference sequence). The DNA read from the CDR3 is TGTGCCTGGACAGTGAACACTGAA. It yields the protein CAWTVNTE. The full CDR3 is CAWTVNTEAFF.

The table lists this clone with many counts. The sequenced fragment ends 3 residues before the CDR3 boundary, so the rest is inferred from the germline J gene. V and J are TRBV20-1 and TRBJ1-5, with TRBD1 matching over 8 bases. V was clipped by 6 bases and J by 2 bases; unmatched bases: 6. Looked up from germline, CDR1 is DFQATT and CDR2 is SNEGSKA (reference sequence). This CDR3 region has 14 residues. CDR3 residues: CSAIPGGGNQPQHF. The part of the CDR3 DNA that was read is TGCAGTGCCATCCCAGGGGGCGGCAATCAGCCC.

This clone was picked up many times. The DNA ends 3 residues before the CDR3 does, and the rest of the CDR3 is filled in from the germline J gene. The chain employs TRBV9 and TRBJ2-7; 14 bases match TRBD2. CDR3 length: 14 amino acids. Per germline, CDR1 SGDLS and CDR2 YYNGEE. Trimming removed 2 bases from V and 5 bases from J; junction bases left unmatched: 0. This CDR3 reads CASSVTSGGDEQYF. CDR3 bases read: TGTGCCAGCAGCGTGACTAGCGGGGGGGACGAG.

In this sample, this clone turned up many times. The CDR3 protein is CASSSRRGASEAFF. CDR3 DNA, as far as it was read: TGTGCCAGCAGCTCTCGTCGGGGGGCCAGTGAA. The gene calls are TRBV7-2 and TRBJ1-1, with D possibly matching TRBD1 (6 bases). The read terminates 3 residues before the CDR3 end, so the remaining end is supplied by the germline J gene. The CDR3 is made up of 14 amino acids. Germline V gene data show CDR1 as SGHTA and CDR2 as FQGNSA. The germline V and J ends were trimmed by 4 bases and 7 bases, with 16 bases remaining between them.

There are many counts of this clone. Read data end 3 residues before the CDR3 end; the end is taken from the germline J gene. The rearrangement uses TRBV6-1 and TRBJ1-5; weak D call: TRBD1 (5 bases). Germline loops: CDR1 MNHNS, CDR2 SASEGT. Trimming stripped 4 bases from V and 4 bases from J, with 11 bases between. The CDR3 spans 14 residues. CDR3 bases read: TGTGCCAGCAGTGGGCAGGGAGCAAATCAGCCC. This gives the protein CASSGQGANQP. The full CDR3 protein is CASSGQGANQPQHF.

In this sample, this clone turned up many times. The read halts 3 residues ahead of the CDR3 end, with the missing end drawn from the germline J gene. The V and J genes are TRBV5-1 and TRBJ2-7; 8 positions match TRBD2. Trimming removed 4 bases from V and 4 bases from J; junction bases left unmatched: 7. Germline V gives CDR1 SGHRS, CDR2 YFSETQ. The CDR3 runs to 14 residues. The CDR3 protein is CASSPSAGEYEQYF. The sequenced CDR3 bases are TGCGCCAGCAGCCCCTCAGCGGGAGAGTACGAG.

This clone appeared many times. The read finishes 3 residues shy of the CDR3 end, and the germline J gene is used to complete it. V usage is TRBV4-1 and J usage is TRBJ1-2, with D possibly being TRBD1 (6 bases). Trimming took 3 bases from V and 5 from J, leaving 10 bases between them. The CDR3 loop spans 13 amino acids. Per the germline V gene, CDR1 is MGHRA and CDR2 is YSYEKL. This CDR3 reads CASSHQDSYGYTF. The DNA read from the CDR3 is TGCGCCAGCAGCCACCAGGACAGTTATGGC.

This clone came up many times. The read gets to within 3 residues of the CDR3 end, and the germline J gene fills in the rest. V usage is TRBV19 and J usage is TRBJ1-5, with 10 bases matching TRBD1. The V segment lost 1 base and the J segment 3 bases; nucleotides outside the gene matches: 3. CDR1 and CDR2 from the germline V gene are LNHDA and SQIVND (reference sequence). The CDR3 loop spans 16 amino acids. CDR3 bases read: TGTGCCAGTAGTATAGGGGGACAGGGGACCAATCAGCCC. Its protein product is CASSIGGQGTNQP. In full, the CDR3 is CASSIGGQGTNQPQHF.

This clone was seen ten or more times. Read data end 3 residues before the CDR3 end; the end is taken from the germline J gene. The genes are TRBV5-4 and TRBJ2-5; D perhaps matches TRBD1 (5 bases). Trimming cost V 4 bases and J 4 bases, with 14 bases left between them. The length of the CDR3 is 14 residues. Germline lookup yields CDR1 SGHNT and CDR2 YYREEE (reference sequence). CDR3 DNA (partial): TGTGCCAGCAGCCCACAGAGCACAGGAGAGACC. Translating gives CASSPQSTGET. The full-length CDR3 reads as CASSPQSTGETQYF.

This clone was detected many times. The read stops 3 residues short of the end of the CDR3; the missing end is completed from the germline J gene. The chain combines TRBV14 with TRBJ1-2, with D hard to call. Germline V lookup: CDR1 SGHDN, CDR2 FVKESK. This CDR3 is 12 amino acids long. CDR3 region: CASSPIPGGYTF. The covered CDR3 bases are TGTGCCAGCAGCCCCATACCCGGGGGC.

At least ten counts were recorded for this clone. Read data end 3 residues before the CDR3 end; the end is taken from the germline J gene. The chain joins TRBV7-8 to TRBJ1-6; D not certain. This CDR3 is 17 amino acids long. Germline assignment: CDR1 SGHVS and CDR2 FQNEAQ. V lost 2 bases and J lost 0, with 11 bases in between. CDR3: CASSLIRGSSYNSPLHF. Incomplete CDR3 DNA: TGTGCCAGCAGCTTAATTCGGGGAAGCTCCTATAATTCACCC.

This clone was picked up many times. The DNA read from the CDR3 is TGCGCCAGCAGCTTGGCGGCGGGAGGTGAGACC. It translates to CASSLAAGGET. Given in full, the CDR3 is CASSLAAGGETQYF. The chain links TRBV5-1 to TRBJ2-5, with 8 positions matching TRBD2. The read terminates 3 residues ahead of where the CDR3 ends, so the germline J gene completes it. The CDR3 loop spans 14 amino acids. The ends lost 0 bases at V and 5 bases at J; junction bases unmatched: 3. CDR1 and CDR2 (germline): SGHRS, YFSETQ.

This clone was seen many times. The CDR3 end falls 3 residues outside the read, so it is completed with the germline J gene. The chain is built from TRBV20-1 and TRBJ2-2; 8 bases agree with TRBD1. Looked up from germline, CDR1 is DFQATT and CDR2 is SNEGSKA (reference sequence). Trimming cost V 3 bases and J 3 bases; bases outside gene matches: 0. The CDR3 is 13 amino acids. This chain's CDR3 is CSARDRDTGELFF. The CDR3 DNA, read in part, is TGCAGTGCTAGGGACAGGGACACCGGGGAG.

This clone was counted at least ten times. The read gets to within 3 residues of the CDR3 end, and the germline J gene fills in the rest. V gene TRBV2 combines with J gene TRBJ2-6; 9 bases align to TRBD1. The V gene's germline CDR1 is SNHLY and CDR2 FYNNEI. Germline trimming cut 5 bases from V and 1 base from J; bases unmatched to any gene: 3. This CDR3 is built from 16 residues. CDR3 DNA, as far as it was read: TGTGCCAGCAGTCGGGACAGGGATTCTGGGGCCAACGTC. Protein product: CASSRDRDSGANV. The full CDR3 sequence reads CASSRDRDSGANVLTF. The full variable domain, completed using reference TRBV2 and TRBJ2-6, is EPEVTQTPSHQVTQMGQEVILRCVPISNHLYFYWYRQILGQKVEFLVSFYNNEISEKSEIFDDQFSVERPDGSNFTLKIRSTKLEDSAMYFCASSRDRDSGANVLTFGAGSRLTVL.